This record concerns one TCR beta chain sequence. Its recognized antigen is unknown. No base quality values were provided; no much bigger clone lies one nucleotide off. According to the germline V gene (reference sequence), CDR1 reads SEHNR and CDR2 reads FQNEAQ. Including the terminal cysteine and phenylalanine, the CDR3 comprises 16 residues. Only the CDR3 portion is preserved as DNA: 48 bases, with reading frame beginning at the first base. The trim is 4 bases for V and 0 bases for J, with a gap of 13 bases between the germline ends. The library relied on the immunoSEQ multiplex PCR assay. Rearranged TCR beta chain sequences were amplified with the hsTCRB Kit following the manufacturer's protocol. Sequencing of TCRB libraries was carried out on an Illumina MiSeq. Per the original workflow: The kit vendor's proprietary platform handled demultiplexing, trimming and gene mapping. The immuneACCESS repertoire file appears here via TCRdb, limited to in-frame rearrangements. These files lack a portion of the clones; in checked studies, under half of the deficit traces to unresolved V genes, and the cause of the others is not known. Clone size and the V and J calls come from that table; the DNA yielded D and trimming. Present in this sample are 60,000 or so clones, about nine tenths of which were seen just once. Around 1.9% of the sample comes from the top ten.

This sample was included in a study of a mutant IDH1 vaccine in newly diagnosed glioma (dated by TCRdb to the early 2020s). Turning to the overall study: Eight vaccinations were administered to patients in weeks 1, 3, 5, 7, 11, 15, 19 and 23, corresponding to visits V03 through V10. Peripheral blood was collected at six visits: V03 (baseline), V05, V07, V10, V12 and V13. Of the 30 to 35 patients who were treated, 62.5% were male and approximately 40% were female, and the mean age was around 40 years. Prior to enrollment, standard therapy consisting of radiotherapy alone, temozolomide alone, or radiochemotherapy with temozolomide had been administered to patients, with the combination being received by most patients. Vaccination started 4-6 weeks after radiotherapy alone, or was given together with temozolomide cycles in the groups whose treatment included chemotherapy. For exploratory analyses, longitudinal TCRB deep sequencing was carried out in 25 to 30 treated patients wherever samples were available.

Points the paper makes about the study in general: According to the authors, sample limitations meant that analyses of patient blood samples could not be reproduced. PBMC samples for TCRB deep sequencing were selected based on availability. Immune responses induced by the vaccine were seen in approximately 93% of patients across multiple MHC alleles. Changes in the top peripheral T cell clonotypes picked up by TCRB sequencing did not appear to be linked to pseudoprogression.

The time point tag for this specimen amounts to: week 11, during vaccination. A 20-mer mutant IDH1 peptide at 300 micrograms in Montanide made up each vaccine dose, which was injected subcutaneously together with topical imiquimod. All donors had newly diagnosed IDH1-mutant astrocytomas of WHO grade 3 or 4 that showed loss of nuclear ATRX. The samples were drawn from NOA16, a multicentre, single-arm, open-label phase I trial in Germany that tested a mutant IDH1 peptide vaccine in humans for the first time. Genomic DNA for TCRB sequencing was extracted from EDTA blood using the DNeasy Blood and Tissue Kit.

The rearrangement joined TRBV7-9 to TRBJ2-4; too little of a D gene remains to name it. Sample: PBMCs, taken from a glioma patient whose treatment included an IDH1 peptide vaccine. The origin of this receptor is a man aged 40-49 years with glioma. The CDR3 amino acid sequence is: CASSSSENIAKNIQYF. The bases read TGTGCCAGCAGCTCATCGGAGAATATAGCCAAAAACATTCAGTACTTC.